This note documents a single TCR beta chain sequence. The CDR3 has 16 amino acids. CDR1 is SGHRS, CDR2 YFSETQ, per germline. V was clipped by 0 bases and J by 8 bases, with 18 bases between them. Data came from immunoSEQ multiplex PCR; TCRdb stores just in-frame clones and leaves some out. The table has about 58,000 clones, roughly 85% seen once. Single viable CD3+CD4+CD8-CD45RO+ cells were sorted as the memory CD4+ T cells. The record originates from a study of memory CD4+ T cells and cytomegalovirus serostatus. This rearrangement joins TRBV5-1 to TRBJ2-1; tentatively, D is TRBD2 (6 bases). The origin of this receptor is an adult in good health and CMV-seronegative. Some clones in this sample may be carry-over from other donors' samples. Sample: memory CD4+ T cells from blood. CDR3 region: CASSLDATGPGDEQFF. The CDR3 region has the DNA TGCGCCAGCAGCTTGGACGCGACGGGTCCGGGGGATGAGCAGTTCTTC.